These T cell receptor beta chains were read from a single sample in a study of cytomegalovirus exposure and HLA in healthy donors. Only in-frame clones appear in the TCRdb table, and some are missing; sequencing was by immunoSEQ multiplex PCR. Among some 96,000 clones listed, approximately 80% were seen once. Sequenced material: PBMCs. These receptors all come from a woman in her fifties or sixties in good health and CMV-seronegative. CDR3s include the opening cysteine and the closing phenylalanine or tryptophan. Fields, in order: V gene, J gene, D gene, clone size, CDR3 protein, CDR3 DNA. The D gene is left open where the match is weak. A row's size may be missing; if present it is once, few, many or a size class.

>TRBV6-5|TRBJ2-7|TRBD2|NA
CASSYTHGRGYEQYF
TGTGCCAGCAGTTACACGCACGGGAGGGGGTACGAGCAGTACTTC
>TRBV29-1|TRBJ2-7|NA|NA
CSAGGVYGYEQYF
TGCAGTGCTGGCGGGGTATATGGCTACGAGCAGTACTTC
>TRBV10-3|TRBJ2-3|NA|once
CAISERLFDTQYF
TGTGCCATCAGTGAGAGACTCTTCGATACGCAGTATTTT
>TRBV27|TRBJ2-7|NA|NA
CASSPPLGSNYEQYF
TGTGCCAGCAGTCCCCCTCTAGGATCAAACTACGAGCAGTACTTC
>TRBV29-1|TRBJ2-7|NA|NA
CSVEKARPEGYEQYF
TGCAGCGTTGAAAAGGCCCGCCCGGAGGGCTACGAGCAGTACTTC
>TRBV5-4|TRBJ2-7|TRBD1|NA
CASSLRQGTYEQYF
TGTGCCAGCAGCCTCCGACAGGGAACCTACGAGCAGTACTTC
>TRBV2|TRBJ2-1|TRBD2|NA
CASSPSAGGDNEQFF
TGTGCCAGTTCCCCCTCAGCGGGGGGTGATAATGAGCAGTTCTTC
>TRBV6-6|TRBJ1-1|NA|NA
CASSYDGGGRGTEAFF
TGTGCCAGCAGTTACGATGGGGGGGGTAGGGGGACTGAAGCTTTCTTT
>TRBV18|TRBJ2-7|TRBD1|NA
CASSPGGRGYEQYF
TGTGCCAGCTCACCAGGCGGCAGGGGGTACGAGCAGTACTTC
>TRBV25-1|TRBJ2-5|NA|NA
CASSEFLMDSGAQYF
TGTGCCAGCAGTGAATTTCTGATGGACAGCGGAGCCCAGTACTTC
>TRBV6-5|TRBJ2-7|NA|few
CATADTIYEQYF
TGTGCCACCGCGGACACAATCTACGAGCAGTACTTC
>TRBV10-2|TRBJ2-1|TRBD1|NA
CASSEKRQGPYNEQFF
TGCGCCAGCAGTGAAAAAAGACAGGGCCCCTACAATGAGCAGTTCTTC
>TRBV6-5|TRBJ2-7|TRBD2|NA
CASSLLAGASYEQYF
TGTGCCAGCAGCCTACTAGCGGGAGCTTCCTACGAGCAGTACTTC
>TRBV7-2|TRBJ2-2|NA|NA
CASSPQTGELFF
TGTGCCAGCAGCCCACAAACCGGGGAGCTGTTTTTT
>TRBV27|TRBJ1-5|TRBD1|NA
CASSLSGTGGRDQPQHF
TGTGCCAGCAGTTTATCGGGGACAGGAGGTAGGGATCAGCCCCAGCATTTT
>TRBV6-5|TRBJ2-1|NA|NA
CASSLKIAYNEQFF
TGTGCCAGCAGTTTAAAGATAGCCTACAATGAGCAGTTCTTC
>TRBV4-1|TRBJ2-1|TRBD1|NA
CASSPTGASYNEQFF
TGCGCCAGCAGCCCTACAGGGGCCTCCTACAATGAGCAGTTCTTC
>TRBV5-6|TRBJ2-7|NA|NA
CASSLGDTEQYF
TGTGCCAGCAGCTTAGGGGACACTGAGCAGTACTTC
>TRBV6-5|TRBJ2-7|NA|NA
CASSLRGPSSYEQYF
TGTGCCAGCAGTTTGCGGGGACCCAGCTCCTACGAGCAGTACTTC
>TRBV7-6|TRBJ2-7|NA|NA
CASSLETGSGRAYFSEQYF
TGTGCCAGCAGCTTAGAGACGGGGTCCGGGAGAGCATACTTTAGCGAGCAGTACTTC
>TRBV28|TRBJ2-5|TRBD2|NA
CASSSGLAGSRETQYF
TGTGCCAGCAGTTCGGGACTAGCGGGGTCTCGAGAGACCCAGTACTTC
>TRBV7-6|TRBJ2-5|TRBD1|NA
CASSPRTGQETQYF
TGTGCCAGCAGCCCCCGGACAGGCCAAGAGACCCAGTACTTC
>TRBV4-3|TRBJ2-7|NA|NA
CASSQLRQYEQYF
TGCGCCAGCAGCCAACTCAGACAGTACGAGCAGTACTTC
>TRBV29-1|TRBJ2-1|TRBD2|NA
CSAPVGGLAYNEQFF
TGCAGCGCCCCCGTGGGCGGACTAGCCTACAATGAGCAGTTCTTC
>TRBV9|TRBJ1-2|NA|once
CASSVDPNRENYGYTF
TGTGCCAGCAGCGTAGACCCCAACAGGGAAAACTATGGCTACACCTTC
>TRBV7-9|TRBJ2-3|NA|NA
CASSSSYRVLADTQYF
TGTGCCAGCAGCTCCAGTTATCGGGTTCTCGCAGATACGCAGTATTTT
>TRBV2|TRBJ1-5|NA|NA
CASRKDIRNQPQHF
TGTGCCAGCAGGAAGGACATTAGAAATCAGCCCCAGCATTTT
>TRBV28|TRBJ2-2|TRBD2|NA
CATLWGGSGELFF
TGTGCCACCCTCTGGGGGGGGTCCGGGGAGCTGTTTTTT
>TRBV5-1|TRBJ2-7|NA|NA
CASSRREASYEQYF
TGCGCCAGCAGTCGGAGGGAGGCCTCCTACGAGCAGTACTTC
>TRBV29-1|TRBJ1-2|NA|NA
CSVEEGLGSGYTF
TGCAGCGTTGAAGAAGGCTTAGGGAGTGGCTACACCTTC
>TRBV29-1|TRBJ2-5|NA|NA
CSVEPSGLETQYF
TGCAGCGTTGAACCATCGGGACTCGAGACCCAGTACTTC
>TRBV19|TRBJ1-4|TRBD1|NA
CASSVSTTGLINEKLFF
TGTGCCAGTAGTGTATCAACGACAGGGCTGATTAATGAAAAACTGTTTTTT
>TRBV29-1|TRBJ2-1|TRBD2|NA
CSVERGDYNEQFF
TGCAGCGTTGAGCGGGGGGACTACAATGAGCAGTTCTTC